Listed below are T cell receptor beta chains from one sample, sequenced in a study of blood T cells in healthy people across ages. TCRdb independently ran MiXCR on the 5' RACE reads; one entry per CDR3 protein. The top ten hold about 11% of the sample, which has 1.5 million to 2 million distinct CDR3 sequences, about 35% seen once. Sequencing was done on a sample of blood. Source of these receptors: a woman in her twenties or thirties in good health. CDR3s include the opening cysteine and the closing phenylalanine or tryptophan. The order of the fields is clone size, J gene, V gene, CDR3 length, D gene, CDR3 protein, CDR3 DNA. The D gene is left open where the match is weak. The listing skips clone size in some rows; elsewhere it reads once, few, many or a size class.

abundance: NA
j_gene: TRBJ2-3
v_gene: TRBV29-1
len: 13
d_gene: TRBD1
CDR3aa: CSEGQGNTDTQYF
CDR3nt: TGCAGCGAGGGACAGGGGAACACAGATACGCAGTATTTT

abundance: many
j_gene: TRBJ2-1
v_gene: TRBV9
len: 14
d_gene: TRBD2
CDR3aa: CASSVAGGSQGQFF
CDR3nt: TGTGCCAGCAGCGTAGCGGGGGGGTCCCAAGGGCAGTTCTTC

abundance: NA
j_gene: TRBJ2-2
v_gene: TRBV20-1
len: 13
d_gene: TRBD1
CDR3aa: CSARDREAGELFF
CDR3nt: TGCAGTGCCCGGGACAGGGAAGCCGGGGAGCTGTTTTTT

abundance: few
j_gene: TRBJ1-6
v_gene: TRBV3-1
len: 16
d_gene: NA
CDR3aa: CASSQVLQTYNSPLHF
CDR3nt: TGTGCCAGCAGCCAAGTTCTCCAGACTTATAATTCACCCCTCCACTTT

abundance: many
j_gene: TRBJ1-2
v_gene: TRBV29-1
len: 14
d_gene: NA
CDR3aa: CSVEDRGVDYGYTF
CDR3nt: TGCAGCGTTGAAGATAGGGGGGTGGACTATGGCTACACCTTC

abundance: NA
j_gene: TRBJ2-7
v_gene: TRBV6-5
len: 18
d_gene: NA
CDR3aa: CASSSDRNPPGSSYEQYF
CDR3nt: TGTGCCAGCAGTTCAGACAGAAATCCACCCGGGAGCTCCTACGAGCAGTACTTC

abundance: NA
j_gene: TRBJ2-6
v_gene: TRBV20-1
len: 17
d_gene: TRBD1
CDR3aa: CSAMGTGDGSGANVLTF
CDR3nt: TGCAGTGCTATGGGGACAGGGGATGGGTCTGGGGCCAACGTCCTGACTTTC

abundance: NA
j_gene: TRBJ1-1
v_gene: TRBV20-1
len: 14
d_gene: NA
CDR3aa: CSARVGNDRAEAFF
CDR3nt: TGCAGTGCTAGAGTTGGTAACGACCGAGCTGAAGCTTTCTTT

abundance: NA
j_gene: TRBJ2-7
v_gene: TRBV5-1
len: 15
d_gene: NA
CDR3aa: CASSFPGEGRPEQYF
CDR3nt: TGCGCCAGCAGCTTCCCCGGAGAGGGGCGGCCCGAGCAGTACTTC

abundance: NA
j_gene: TRBJ2-1
v_gene: TRBV14
len: 16
d_gene: TRBD1
CDR3aa: CASSPAPGQGDNEQFF
CDR3nt: TGTGCCAGCAGCCCAGCACCGGGACAGGGGGACAATGAGCAGTTCTTC

abundance: few
j_gene: TRBJ1-2
v_gene: TRBV4-1
len: 16
d_gene: TRBD1
CDR3aa: CASSPANRDRGPGYTF
CDR3nt: TGCGCCAGCAGCCCCGCGAACCGGGACAGGGGGCCGGGCTACACCTTC

abundance: NA
j_gene: TRBJ2-5
v_gene: TRBV2
len: 17
d_gene: TRBD2
CDR3aa: CASSVTLPGGGQETQYF
CDR3nt: TGTGCCAGCAGTGTAACCCTACCCGGCGGGGGCCAAGAGACCCAGTACTTC

abundance: NA
j_gene: TRBJ2-7
v_gene: TRBV20-1
len: 14
d_gene: TRBD1
CDR3aa: CSARDGQGVNEQYF
CDR3nt: TGCAGTGCTAGGGACGGACAGGGGGTCAACGAGCAGTACTTC

abundance: NA
j_gene: TRBJ2-3
v_gene: TRBV20-1
len: 12
d_gene: NA
CDR3aa: CSGEGGTDTQYF
CDR3nt: TGCAGTGGCGAAGGGGGCACAGATACGCAGTATTTT

abundance: NA
j_gene: TRBJ2-7
v_gene: TRBV11-2
len: 19
d_gene: TRBD2
CDR3aa: CASSSTAGTLAGGTYEQYF
CDR3nt: TGTGCCAGCAGCTCTACGGCGGGCACACTAGCGGGAGGAACCTACGAGCAGTACTTC

abundance: NA
j_gene: TRBJ2-7
v_gene: TRBV3-1
len: 18
d_gene: NA
CDR3aa: CASSRAPWWGEEAYEQYF
CDR3nt: TGTGCCAGCAGCCGGGCACCTTGGTGGGGGGAGGAGGCCTACGAGCAGTACTTC

abundance: few
j_gene: TRBJ1-2
v_gene: TRBV18
len: 14
d_gene: NA
CDR3aa: CASSPRADNYGYTF
CDR3nt: TGTGCCAGCTCACCGCGGGCGGATAACTATGGCTACACCTTC

abundance: many
j_gene: TRBJ2-1
v_gene: TRBV27
len: 16
d_gene: NA
CDR3aa: CASRRNGGDSYNEQFF
CDR3nt: TGTGCCAGCAGACGGAATGGCGGGGACTCCTACAATGAGCAGTTCTTC

abundance: few
j_gene: TRBJ1-1
v_gene: TRBV7-9
len: 13
d_gene: TRBD1
CDR3aa: CASSGTVYTEAFF
CDR3nt: TGTGCCAGCAGCGGGACAGTCTACACTGAAGCTTTCTTT

abundance: NA
j_gene: TRBJ2-5
v_gene: TRBV7-8
len: 14
d_gene: NA
CDR3aa: CASSLGARDETQYF
CDR3nt: TGTGCCAGCAGCTTAGGGGCCAGAGACGAGACCCAGTACTTC

abundance: NA
j_gene: TRBJ1-1
v_gene: TRBV6-2/TRBV6-3
len: 12
d_gene: NA
CDR3aa: CASKDINTEAFF
CDR3nt: TGTGCCAGCAAAGATATTAACACTGAAGCTTTCTTT

abundance: NA
j_gene: TRBJ1-1
v_gene: TRBV20-1
len: 12
d_gene: NA
CDR3aa: CGQRGMNTEAFF
CDR3nt: TGCGGTCAGAGGGGGATGAACACTGAAGCTTTCTTT

abundance: once
j_gene: TRBJ1-1
v_gene: TRBV6-2/TRBV6-3
len: 14
d_gene: NA
CDR3aa: CASSTDGTNTEAFF
CDR3nt: TGTGCCAGCAGCACCGATGGAACCAACACTGAAGCTTTCTTT

abundance: NA
j_gene: TRBJ2-1
v_gene: TRBV9
len: 14
d_gene: NA
CDR3aa: CASRPVGGLDEQFF
CDR3nt: TGTGCCAGCCGTCCAGTCGGTGGATTGGATGAGCAGTTCTTC

abundance: few
j_gene: TRBJ2-7
v_gene: TRBV5-1
len: 16
d_gene: NA
CDR3aa: CASSWTSGTGGYEQYF
CDR3nt: TGCGCCAGCAGTTGGACCTCCGGGACTGGGGGCTACGAGCAGTACTTC

abundance: NA
j_gene: TRBJ2-7
v_gene: TRBV3-1
len: 13
d_gene: NA
CDR3aa: CASSLRTVSEQYF
CDR3nt: TGTGCCAGCAGCCTTCGGACGGTCTCCGAGCAGTACTTC

abundance: few
j_gene: TRBJ2-5
v_gene: TRBV20-1
len: 17
d_gene: NA
CDR3aa: CSARGPIWGVSQETQYF
CDR3nt: TGCAGTGCTAGAGGTCCGATTTGGGGTGTTTCACAAGAGACCCAGTACTTC